One and the same sample provided the 18 T cell receptor beta chains below, sequenced in a study of T cells in Graves' hyperthyroidism and ophthalmopathy. The investigators amplified TCR beta CDR3 regions from RNA transcripts. The HTBI primer set drove a first-round RT-PCR of the TCR CDR3. Via MiXCR, TCRdb re-called the multiplex PCR reads, giving one row per CDR3 protein. The top ten clones hold more than 4.5% of a sample with about 420,000 distinct CDR3 sequences, roughly an eighth of them seen once. Input material: blood. These receptors were collected from a woman aged 18-29 years with Graves' hyperthyroidism.

This chain links TRBV20-1 with TRBJ1-1; maybe TRBD1 (5 bases). Between the trimmed V and J ends, which lost 5 bases and 1 base, there was a span of 17 bases. CDR3 length: 15 residues. The germline gives CDR1 DFQATT, CDR2 SNEGSKA (reference sequence). In DNA, the CDR3 is TGCAGTGCTTCCCCCTTAGGGGCAGGGAACACTGAAGCTTTCTTT. Protein: CSASPLGAGNTEAFF.

The chain combines TRBV5-1 with TRBJ2-7, with TRBD2 identical over 7 bases. The J segment lost 3 bases and the V segment lost 0 bases, leaving 9 bases of the junction unmatched. Germline CDR1 SGHRS, CDR2 YFSETQ. The CDR3 extends over 16 amino acids. In DNA form, the CDR3 reads TGCGCCAGCAGCTTGGAAGGTCCGGGGACTAACTACGAGCAGTACTTC. Translating it yields CASSLEGPGTNYEQYF.

Here the CDR3 DNA reads TGTGCCAGCAGACAGCGGGACAGGACGAACACCGGGGAGCTGTTTTTT. Encoded protein: CASRQRDRTNTGELFF. The rearrangement uses TRBV6-1 and TRBJ2-2, with D perhaps TRBD1 (8 bases). The CDR3 loop spans 16 amino acids. The germline V and J ends were trimmed by 6 bases and 0 bases, with 14 bases remaining between them. CDR1 and CDR2 (germline): MNHNS, SASEGT.

The chain carries TRBV6-6 and TRBJ2-5; D gene ambiguous. This CDR3 comprises 13 residues. Germline V CDR1 and CDR2: MNHNY, SVGAGI (reference sequence). V lost 5 bases, J lost 0 bases, and 7 bases lay in between. For the CDR3, the DNA is TGTGCCAGCAGTACCGAGTACCAAGAGACCCAGTACTTC. Encoded protein: CASSTEYQETQYF.

The V gene is TRBV30, the J gene TRBJ2-7, with TRBD2 as a possible D gene (5 bases). CDR1 is GTSNPN, CDR2 SVGIG, per germline (reference sequence). The CDR3 contains 11 residues. The V end was cut by 3 bases, the J end by 5 bases, with 8 bases between. The CDR3 DNA follows: TGTGCCTGGAGCGGGGAGAACGAGCAGTACTTC. Amino acid sequence: CAWSGENEQYF.

V usage is TRBV28 and J usage is TRBJ2-7; D not certain. V lost 3 bases, J lost 5 bases, and 11 bases lay in between. Germline V lookup: CDR1 MDHEN, CDR2 SYDVKM. There are 13 residues in the CDR3. In DNA, the CDR3 is TGTGCCAGCAGTTTCTCCGTCCTCGACGAGCAGTACTTC. It specifies CASSFSVLDEQYF.

This clonotype was picked up many times. This sequence joins TRBV28 and TRBJ1-5; D perhaps matches TRBD1 (6 bases). Germline values: CDR1 MDHEN, CDR2 SYDVKM. The germline V and J ends were trimmed by 1 base and 0 bases, with 13 bases remaining between them. There are 17 residues in the CDR3. This chain's CDR3 is CASSLYSGGYSNQPQHF. As DNA, the CDR3 is TGTGCCAGCAGTTTATATTCTGGGGGCTATAGCAATCAGCCCCAGCATTTT.

This clonotype occurred many times. The genes are TRBV7-3 and TRBJ2-1; 7 bases line up with TRBD2. This CDR3 is built from 14 residues. Germline CDR1 reads SGHTA; CDR2 reads FQGTGA. V gave up 5 bases and J gave up 7 bases; unmatched junction bases: 8. The DNA for the CDR3 is TGTGCCAGCAGCGCTAGCGGAGGGACTAATGAGCAGTTCTTC. It yields the protein CASSASGGTNEQFF. The full variable domain, completed using reference TRBV7-3 and TRBJ2-1, is GAGVSQTPSNKVTEKGKYVELRCDPISGHTALYWYRQSLGQGPEFLIYFQGTGAADDSGLPNDRFFAVRPEGSVSTLKIQRTERGDSAVYLCASSASGGTNEQFFGPGTRLTVL.

This clonotype was observed at least ten times. The V and J genes are TRBV6-1 and TRBJ2-7; possibly TRBD2 for D (5 bases). Germline V gene lookup returns CDR1 MNHNS and CDR2 SASEGT. The CDR3 sequence is 14 residues long. The germline V and J ends were trimmed by 6 bases and 6 bases, with 18 bases remaining between them. CDR3 coding DNA: TGTGCCAGCAGCAGAACTAGATCTCTCCTCGAGCAGTACTTC. Encoded protein: CASSRTRSLLEQYF.

This rearrangement joins TRBV6-2 or TRBV6-3 to TRBJ1-3; TRBD1 is a possible D gene (5 bases). The germline gives CDR1 MNHEY, CDR2 SVGEGT. The CDR3 has 13 residues. With 7 bases removed from V and 7 bases from J, the gap between germline ends came to 14 bases. The DNA for the CDR3 is TGTGCCAGCACCGACCCAAAGGGGAACACCATATATTTT. Its translation: CASTDPKGNTIYF.

This clonotype was seen repeatedly, ten times or more. This sequence joins TRBV11-3 and TRBJ2-3, with 9 bases fitting TRBD1. The V gene end was trimmed by 5 bases and the J gene end by 0 bases; junction bases not matched to a gene: 9. Germline CDR1 reads SGHNT; CDR2 reads YENEEA. This CDR3 spans 17 amino acids. CDR3 region: CASSPGTGIRSTDTQYF. CDR3 DNA: TGTGCCAGCAGCCCCGGGACAGGGATAAGGAGCACAGATACGCAGTATTTT. The full variable domain, completed using reference TRBV11-3 and TRBJ2-3, is EAGVVQSPRYKIIEKKQPVAFWCNPISGHNTLYWYLQNLGQGPELLIRYENEEAVDDSQLPKDRFSAERLKGVDSTLKIQPAELGDSAVYLCASSPGTGIRSTDTQYFGPGTRLTVL.

This clonotype was picked up many times. V usage is TRBV5-8 and J usage is TRBJ2-7, with D possibly TRBD2 on 5 matching bases. The V end lost 6 bases, the J end lost 1 base, and 11 bases lay between the germline ends. This CDR3 contains 13 residues. Germline V gene sequence: CDR1 SGHTS, CDR2 YDEGEE. CDR3: CASTRTDSYEQYF. DNA of the CDR3: TGTGCCAGCACTCGGACTGATTCCTACGAGCAGTACTTC.

This clonotype was detected only a few times. The chain has TRBV7-6 and TRBJ1-1; perhaps TRBD1 as D (5 bases). The ends were cut back, 5 bases at V and 4 bases at J, with 20 bases in the middle. The CDR3 is made up of 16 amino acids. Germline assignment: CDR1 SGHVS and CDR2 FNYEAQ. The CDR3, as DNA: TGTGCCAGCAGCGCGAGGGGTGGGGGGTCGAGCACTGAAGCTTTCTTT. This gives the protein CASSARGGGSSTEAFF.

This clonotype appeared once. A much more abundant neighbour one base away suggests this may be a read error. This sequence joins TRBV24-1 and TRBJ2-3; 10 nucleotides line up with TRBD2. This CDR3 spans 15 amino acids. Germline V lookup: CDR1 KGHDR, CDR2 SFDVKD. Trimming at V came to 9 bases and at J to 6 bases, leaving 11 bases not matched to a gene. CDR3 sequence (DNA): TGTGCCACCTTACCCCCTAGCGGGAGTATGGATACGCAGTATTTT. As protein: CATLPPSGSMDTQYF.

The chain couples TRBV27 to TRBJ2-7, with 13 bases that match TRBD2. Germline V gene sequence: CDR1 MNHEY, CDR2 SMNVEV (reference sequence). CDR3 length equals 13 residues. Trimming at V came to 5 bases and at J to 9 bases, leaving 4 bases not matched to a gene. CDR3 amino acids: CASSRRLAGGQYF. The DNA of the CDR3 is TGTGCCAGCAGTCGAAGACTAGCGGGAGGGCAGTACTTC.

This clonotype was counted at least ten times. The J gene is TRBJ1-1, the V gene TRBV28; no definite D call. Deletions cut 0 bases from V and 7 bases from J, with 9 bases between. This CDR3 spans 13 amino acids. Germline-derived CDR1 and CDR2 are MDHEN and SYDVKM. DNA of the CDR3: TGTGCCAGCAGTTTATGGCGGCGTATTGAAGCTTTCTTT. Amino acids: CASSLWRRIEAFF.

The genes are TRBV7-2 and TRBJ2-7; D could derive from TRBD1 or TRBD2 (5 bases each). The CDR3 consists of 14 residues. Germline V gives CDR1 SGHTA, CDR2 FQGNSA. V gave up 1 base and J gave up 4 bases, with 11 bases separating them. This CDR3 is CASSLGGLGYEQYF. CDR3 nucleotide sequence: TGTGCCAGCAGCTTAGGGGGGTTAGGGTACGAGCAGTACTTC.

This clonotype has at least ten counts. The chain links TRBV28 to TRBJ2-5, with D possibly being TRBD1 (5 bases). The CDR3 covers 13 residues. Trimming removed 7 bases from V and 3 bases from J, with 12 bases in between. CDR1 and CDR2 from the germline V gene are MDHEN and SYDVKM. CDR3 coding DNA: TGTGCCAGCAACCCGACAGTCGAAGAGACCCAGTACTTC. Translation gives CASNPTVEETQYF. Full variable domain (rest looked up from reference TRBV28 and TRBJ2-5): DVKVTQSSRYLVKRTGEKVFLECVQDMDHENMFWYRQDPGLGLRLIYFSYDVKMKEKGDIPEGYSVSREKKERFSLILESASTNQTSMYLCASNPTVEETQYFGPGTRLLVL.